The 25 T cell receptor beta chains given below trace back to one sample, sequenced in a study of blood T cell repertoires in COVID-19. Sequencing was performed with immunoSEQ multiplex PCR; in TCRdb, only in-frame clones are kept and a portion is missing. The data show 140,000 to 150,000 clones, over 75% seen once. Input material: peripheral blood. The receptors stem from a man in his 60s with active or convalescent COVID-19.

In this sample, this clone turned up a few times. DNA for the CDR3: TGTGCCAGCAGCTTAACAGCCAACACCGGGGAGCTGTTTTTT. It codes for CASSLTANTGELFF. The chain combines TRBV7-3 with TRBJ2-2; no definite D call. CDR1 is SGHTA and CDR2 is FQGTGA in the germline V gene. This CDR3 contains 14 residues. The ends were cut back, 0 bases at V and 2 bases at J, with 4 bases in the middle. Full variable domain (outside the CDR3, taken from reference TRBV7-3 and TRBJ2-2): GAGVSQTPSNKVTEKGKYVELRCDPISGHTALYWYRQSLGQGPEFLIYFQGTGAADDSGLPNDRFFAVRPEGSVSTLKIQRTERGDSAVYLCASSLTANTGELFFGEGSRLTVL.

The chain employs TRBV6-2 or TRBV6-3 and TRBJ1-1; 8 positions match TRBD1. The CDR3 covers 17 residues. V lost 0 bases and J lost 2; bases outside the gene matches: 8. CDR1 MNHEY and CDR2 SVGEGT come from the germline V gene. The CDR3: CASSYSWDRLANTEAFF. The CDR3, as DNA: TGTGCCAGCAGTTACTCCTGGGACAGGCTGGCCAACACTGAAGCTTTCTTT.

This chain uses TRBV15 with TRBJ1-5, with D unresolved. The CDR3 totals 13 residues. Trimming stripped 0 bases from V and 9 bases from J, with 9 bases between. From germline, CDR1 is LNHNV and CDR2 YYDKDF (reference sequence). The CDR3 bases are TGTGCCACCAGCAGAGACGGAGAACGGCCCCAGCATTTT. Protein product: CATSRDGERPQHF.

The J gene is TRBJ2-5, the V gene TRBV6-2 or TRBV6-3; TRBD2 matches at 13 bases. J gave up 5 bases and V 5 bases, and 5 bases lay outside the gene matches. The CDR3 loop spans 15 amino acids. In germline, CDR1 is MNHEY, CDR2 SVGEGT. CDR3 protein: CASSQGLAGLETQYF. CDR3 nucleotide sequence: TGTGCCAGCAGTCAGGGACTAGCGGGATTGGAGACCCAGTACTTC.

The rearrangement uses TRBV9 and TRBJ2-7, with D hard to call. CDR3 length equals 14 residues. The V gene's germline CDR1 is SGDLS and CDR2 YYNGEE. The germline V and J ends were trimmed by 0 bases and 5 bases, with 12 bases remaining between them. CDR3 protein: CASSVDWSLHEQYF. DNA for the CDR3: TGTGCCAGCAGCGTAGATTGGAGCCTCCACGAGCAGTACTTC.

The chain is built from TRBV4-1 and TRBJ2-3; 16 nucleotides match TRBD2. CDR1 is MGHRA and CDR2 is YSYEKL in the germline V gene. The CDR3 is 18 residues long. J was trimmed by 2 bases and V by 3 bases; bases with no gene match: 5. CDR3 loop: CASSHLGLAGGFTDTQYF. The CDR3 DNA sequence: TGCGCCAGCAGCCATTTGGGACTAGCGGGAGGGTTCACAGATACGCAGTATTTT.

The chain employs TRBV3-1 (or the pseudogene TRBV3-2) and TRBJ2-1; 8 bases are shared with TRBD2. This CDR3 is built from 14 residues. The germline CDR1 and CDR2 sequences are LGHDT and YNNKEL (reference sequence). J gave up 5 bases and V 4 bases, and 4 bases lay outside the gene matches. CDR3 nucleotides: TGTGCCAGCAGCCCGATAGCGGGAAACAATGAGCAGTTCTTC. Translation gives CASSPIAGNNEQFF.

V gene TRBV20-1 combines with J gene TRBJ2-5; D not certain. The CDR3 is 11 residues long. Germline values: CDR1 DFQATT, CDR2 SNEGSKA (reference sequence). Trimming removed 3 bases from V and 5 bases from J, with 7 bases in between. In DNA form, the CDR3 reads TGCAGTGCTAGGTTCCGGGAGACCCAGTACTTC. It yields the protein CSARFRETQYF.

The chain is built from TRBV10-3 and TRBJ2-5; 8 bases match TRBD1. Germline V gene lookup returns CDR1 ENHRY and CDR2 SYGVKD. The CDR3 sequence is 12 residues long. V lost 10 bases, J lost 5 bases, and 6 bases stayed unmatched. The CDR3 spells CATQGAGETQYF. Written as DNA, the CDR3 is TGTGCCACCCAGGGGGCGGGGGAGACCCAGTACTTC.

The V call is TRBV7-9, the J call TRBJ2-5; maybe TRBD2 (5 bases). Germline assignment: CDR1 SEHNR and CDR2 FQNEAQ (reference sequence). The CDR3 runs 13 residues. V shed 1 base and J shed 5 bases, with 8 bases lying between them. DNA for the CDR3: TGTGCCAGCAGCTTAGAGGGCGGGGAGACCCAGTACTTC. It is translated as CASSLEGGETQYF.

This chain uses TRBV3-1 (or the pseudogene TRBV3-2) with TRBJ1-5; the match to TRBD1 covers 7 bases. CDR1 is LGHDT and CDR2 is YNNKEL in the germline V gene (reference sequence). The ends lost 5 bases at V and 6 bases at J; junction bases unmatched: 10. The CDR3 consists of 15 residues. The CDR3 loop is CASSASRGRGQPQHF. CDR3 DNA sequence: TGTGCCAGCAGCGCGTCTAGGGGGCGCGGTCAGCCCCAGCATTTT.

The rearrangement uses TRBV28 and TRBJ1-6, with 7 bases identical to TRBD1. The V gene end was trimmed by 6 bases and the J gene end by 9 bases; junction bases not matched to a gene: 8. Germline lookup yields CDR1 MDHEN and CDR2 SYDVKM. The CDR3 extends over 14 amino acids. The CDR3 coding sequence is TGTGCCAGCAGCCGACAGGGAAGTGCTTCACCCCTCCACTTT. Its translation is CASSRQGSASPLHF.

This chain uses TRBV6-2 or TRBV6-3 with TRBJ2-1; D is unclear. Looked up from germline, CDR1 is MNHEY and CDR2 is SVGEGT. Trimming pared 4 bases from V and 2 bases from J, leaving 6 bases between. This CDR3 region has 13 residues. The CDR3 DNA sequence: TGTGCCAGCAGTTTTGGGCCCTACAATGAGCAGTTCTTC. Protein sequence: CASSFGPYNEQFF.

The rearrangement joins TRBV5-1 to TRBJ2-5; 8 nucleotides agree with TRBD1. Germline lookup yields CDR1 SGHRS and CDR2 YFSETQ. V shed 4 bases and J 3 bases; nucleotides not matched to a gene: 5. The CDR3 is made up of 14 amino acids. Written as DNA, the CDR3 is TGCGCCAGCAGCGTACTGACAGGGGAAGAGACCCAGTACTTC. Amino acid sequence: CASSVLTGEETQYF.

The table lists this clone with a few counts. The chain employs TRBV15 and TRBJ2-1; no definite D call. Germline assignment: CDR1 LNHNV and CDR2 YYDKDF (reference sequence). The CDR3 runs 14 residues. The germline V and J ends were trimmed by 3 bases and 6 bases, with 12 bases remaining between them. CDR3 nucleotide sequence: TGTGCCACCAGCAGCGCGTTTCGCCCCAATGAGCAGTTCTTC. Protein product: CATSSAFRPNEQFF.

The chain employs TRBV24-1 and TRBJ2-1, with 7 bases that match TRBD2. From germline, CDR1 is KGHDR and CDR2 SFDVKD. The CDR3 extends over 14 amino acids. After removal of 8 bases from V and 6 bases from J, the junction contained 9 bases not matched to a gene. The CDR3 DNA follows: TGTGCCACCATGGAGAGCGGGAAAAGCAATGAGCAGTTCTTC. Translating it yields CATMESGKSNEQFF.

The J gene is TRBJ1-1, the V gene TRBV18; TRBD1 matches 10 bases. The CDR3 totals 14 residues. The germline V gene encodes CDR1 KGHSH and CDR2 LQKENI. Germline trimming cut 3 bases from V and 7 bases from J; bases unmatched to any gene: 5. CDR3 nucleotide sequence: TGTGCCAGCTCACCGACAGGGGGCTTCGGTGAAGCTTTCTTT. Its protein is CASSPTGGFGEAFF.

For the CDR3, the DNA is TGTGCCAGCTGCGGCGGGGGAGGTTCTTCCTACGAGCAGTACTTC. It specifies CASCGGGGSSYEQYF. The gene calls are TRBV25-1 and TRBJ2-7; 7 positions agree with TRBD2. Germline CDR1 reads MGHDK; CDR2 reads SYGVNS. The length of the CDR3 is 15 residues. V shed 8 bases and J 1 base; nucleotides not matched to a gene: 11.

This clone was observed a few times. The chain combines TRBV18 with TRBJ2-7; 11 positions agree with TRBD2. The CDR3 spans 17 residues. The J segment lost 6 bases and the V segment lost 0 bases, leaving 10 bases of the junction unmatched. Germline CDR1 is KGHSH and CDR2 is LQKENI. CDR3 in amino acids: CASSPPNSPSGRLEQYF. CDR3 DNA sequence: TGTGCCAGCTCACCACCGAATTCGCCTAGCGGGAGGCTCGAGCAGTACTTC.

V usage is TRBV20-1 and J usage is TRBJ2-7; 7 bases fit TRBD1. The CDR3 covers 13 residues. Trimming removed 6 bases from V and 4 bases from J; junction bases left unmatched: 9. Germline values: CDR1 DFQATT, CDR2 SNEGSKA (reference sequence). This CDR3 reads CSASRDRYYEQYF. In DNA form, the CDR3 reads TGCAGTGCGAGTCGGGACAGATATTACGAGCAGTACTTC.

The chain has TRBV6-2 or TRBV6-3 and TRBJ1-2; no definite D call. The germline CDR1 and CDR2 sequences are MNHEY and SVGEGT. V dropped 6 bases and J dropped 8 bases, with 19 bases sitting between them. The CDR3 runs to 14 residues. The CDR3 region has the DNA TGTGCCAGCAGCCTCCACGAGGCCACGATAGGCTACACCTTC. Residues: CASSLHEATIGYTF.

This clone was counted a few times. This chain links TRBV10-3 with TRBJ1-2; possibly TRBD1 for D (6 bases). V was pared by 1 base and J by 3 bases, with 9 bases between. Germline CDR1 is ENHRY and CDR2 is SYGVKD. The CDR3 is made up of 14 amino acids. The CDR3 coding sequence is TGTGCCATCAGTGAGTTAGGGGGAGACTATGGCTACACCTTC. It codes for CAISELGGDYGYTF.

The chain joins TRBV11-3 to TRBJ1-6; D call uncertain. In germline, CDR1 is SGHNT, CDR2 YENEEA. V was pared by 5 bases and J by 6 bases, with 8 bases between. The CDR3 length is 13 residues. CDR3 sequence: CASSRGRNSPLHF. The DNA for the CDR3 is TGTGCCAGCAGCCGAGGCCGTAATTCACCCCTCCACTTT.

This clone was found a few times. The V and J genes are TRBV7-2 and TRBJ2-2; possibly TRBD2 for D (5 bases). Germline V lookup: CDR1 SGHTA, CDR2 FQGNSA. The CDR3 spans 16 residues. V gave up 5 bases and J gave up 1 base, with 14 bases separating them. The CDR3 protein is CASSPPGGLNTGELFF. Written as DNA, the CDR3 is TGTGCCAGCAGCCCCCCGGGCGGGTTGAACACCGGGGAGCTGTTTTTT.

The rearrangement joins TRBV19 to TRBJ1-2; no clear D gene. This CDR3 is 14 amino acids long. The V end lost 4 bases, the J end lost 3 bases, and 12 bases lay between the germline ends. In germline, CDR1 is LNHDA, CDR2 SQIVND (reference sequence). The CDR3 loop reads CASSTLDGDYGYTF. As DNA, the CDR3 is TGTGCCAGTAGTACCCTGGACGGGGACTATGGCTACACCTTC.